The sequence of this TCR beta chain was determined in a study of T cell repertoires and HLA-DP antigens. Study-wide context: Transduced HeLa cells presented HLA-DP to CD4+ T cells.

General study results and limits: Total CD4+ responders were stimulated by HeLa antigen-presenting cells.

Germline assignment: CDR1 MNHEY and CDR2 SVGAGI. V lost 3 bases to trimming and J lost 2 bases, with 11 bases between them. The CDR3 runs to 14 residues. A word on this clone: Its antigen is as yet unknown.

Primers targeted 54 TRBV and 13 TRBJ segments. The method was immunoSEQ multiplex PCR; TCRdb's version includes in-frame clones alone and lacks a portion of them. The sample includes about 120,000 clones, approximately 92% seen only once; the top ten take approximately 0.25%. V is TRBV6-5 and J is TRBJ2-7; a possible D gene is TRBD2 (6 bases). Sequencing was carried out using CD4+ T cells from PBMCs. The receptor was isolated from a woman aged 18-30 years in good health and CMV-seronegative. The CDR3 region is CASSYAGPTYEQYF. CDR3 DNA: TGTGCCAGCAGTTATGCGGGACCTACCTACGAGCAGTACTTC.